Below, 16 T cell receptor beta chains from the same sample are listed, as sequenced in a study of blood T cell repertoires in COVID-19. TCRdb's table, derived via immunoSEQ multiplex PCR, lists solely in-frame clones and lacks some. The sample lists about 55,000 clones; roughly 90% were seen once. The specimen sequenced was peripheral blood. The receptors originated from an elderly man with acute or convalescent COVID-19.

The chain couples TRBV24-1 to TRBJ1-4, with D tentatively TRBD1 (5 bases). V dropped 9 bases and J dropped 7 bases, with 11 bases sitting between them. Germline V gene data show CDR1 as KGHDR and CDR2 as SFDVKD. The CDR3 is 12 amino acids. For the CDR3, the DNA is TGTGCCACCGGGGGGTACGGTGAAAAACTGTTTTTT. Protein product: CATGGYGEKLFF.

The chain's CDR3 is CASSLAGGGGYTF. As DNA, the CDR3 is TGTGCCAGCAGCTTAGCAGGGGGAGGTGGCTACACCTTC. The rearrangement links TRBV5-6 to TRBJ1-2, with 7 nucleotides matching TRBD1. This CDR3 contains 13 residues. Losses at the gene ends were 2 bases for V and 7 bases for J; bases not matched to a gene: 5. Germline V gene sequence: CDR1 SGHDT, CDR2 YYEEEE. The entire variable domain, with the rest obtained from reference TRBV5-6 and TRBJ1-2, is as follows: DAGVTQSPTHLIKTRGQQVTLRCSPKSGHDTVSWYQQALGQGPQFIFQYYEEEERQRGNFPDRFSGHQFPNYSSELNVNALLLGDSALYLCASSLAGGGGYTFGSGTRLTVV.

The genes are TRBV5-1 and TRBJ2-2, with D perhaps matching TRBD1 (6 bases). Germline V CDR1 and CDR2: SGHRS, YFSETQ. Trimming shortened V by 0 bases and J by 3 bases, and 15 bases separated the two germline ends. The CDR3 consists of 17 residues. The CDR3 DNA reads TGCGCCAGCAGCTTGGCGGGAAACAGGGTTGACACCGGGGAGCTGTTTTTT. It encodes CASSLAGNRVDTGELFF.

A single count supports this clone. The chain employs TRBV15 and TRBJ1-5; a weak D match, TRBD1 (5 bases). The V gene's germline CDR1 is LNHNV and CDR2 YYDKDF (reference sequence). The CDR3 extends over 14 amino acids. V dropped 3 bases and J dropped 8 bases, with 14 bases sitting between them. Written as DNA, the CDR3 is TGTGCCACCAGCAGCCTCCGGGACTCCGAGCCCCAGCATTTT. Translated, it gives CATSSLRDSEPQHF. Full variable domain (outside the CDR3, taken from reference TRBV15 and TRBJ1-5): DAMVIQNPRYQVTQFGKPVTLSCSQTLNHNVMYWYQQKSSQAPKLLFHYYDKDFNNEADTPDNFQSRRPNTSFCFLDIRSPGLGDTAMYLCATSSLRDSEPQHFGDGTRLSIL.

This sequence joins TRBV6-5 and TRBJ1-1; 10 nucleotides line up with TRBD1. Germline V gene data show CDR1 as MNHEY and CDR2 as SVGAGI. Germline trimming cut 6 bases from V and 3 bases from J; bases unmatched to any gene: 7. The CDR3 length is 15 residues. The chain's CDR3 is CASRGAGTGDTEAFF. CDR3 DNA: TGTGCCAGCAGGGGAGCGGGGACAGGGGACACTGAAGCTTTCTTT.

The chain is built from TRBV24-1 and TRBJ2-4, with TRBD2 matching 12 bases. CDR1 is KGHDR and CDR2 is SFDVKD in the germline V gene. CDR3 length equals 17 residues. The ends lost 4 bases at V and 3 bases at J; junction bases unmatched: 6. The CDR3 reads CATSDPLAGGGKNIQYF. In nucleotides, the CDR3 is TGTGCCACCAGTGACCCTCTAGCGGGGGGGGGCAAAAACATTCAGTACTTC.

The chain couples TRBV10-3 to TRBJ2-7, with a tentative D call TRBD2 (5 bases). V lost 1 base and J 6 bases, leaving 7 bases between the germline ends. From germline, CDR1 is ENHRY and CDR2 SYGVKD. CDR3 length equals 12 residues. CDR3 protein: CAISELSGEQYF. For the CDR3, the DNA is TGTGCCATCAGTGAGTTAAGCGGCGAGCAGTACTTC.

The chain links TRBV15 to TRBJ1-2; D perhaps matches TRBD1 (6 bases). This CDR3 is 16 amino acids long. Deletions cut 0 bases from V and 7 bases from J, with 18 bases between. Germline assignment: CDR1 LNHNV and CDR2 YYDKDF (reference sequence). DNA for the CDR3: TGTGCCACCAGCAGAGATGCGGGGGGGGCGCAGGGTGGCTACACCTTC. It yields the protein CATSRDAGGAQGGYTF.

The chain uses TRBV3-1 (or the pseudogene TRBV3-2) and TRBJ2-7; unclear D gene. CDR3 length: 13 residues. Germline-derived CDR1 and CDR2 are LGHDT and YNNKEL (reference sequence). V dropped 1 base and J dropped 2 bases, with 6 bases sitting between them. The chain's CDR3 is CASSQGLAYEQYF. CDR3 DNA sequence: TGTGCCAGCAGCCAAGGGTTAGCCTACGAGCAGTACTTC.

The V call is TRBV3-1 (or the pseudogene TRBV3-2), the J call TRBJ2-7; 8 nucleotides align to TRBD1. The ends lost 4 bases at V and 1 base at J; junction bases unmatched: 3. The CDR3 has 14 residues. The germline V gene has CDR1 LGHDT and CDR2 YNNKEL (reference sequence). CDR3 in amino acids: CASSPRDRSYEQYF. The CDR3 DNA sequence: TGTGCCAGCAGCCCCCGGGACAGGTCCTACGAGCAGTACTTC.

J is TRBJ2-7 and V is TRBV6-2 or TRBV6-3, with D unclear. CDR3 length: 14 amino acids. V shed 2 bases and J shed 4 bases, with 12 bases lying between them. The V gene's germline CDR1 is MNHEY and CDR2 SVGEGT. CDR3 sequence reads: CASSYGVAAYEQYF. Written as DNA, the CDR3 is TGTGCCAGCAGTTACGGCGTAGCAGCTTACGAGCAGTACTTC.

The gene calls are TRBV10-3 and TRBJ1-4; 7 bases line up with TRBD1. Trimming took 6 bases from V and 7 from J; bases not matched to a gene: 5. The CDR3 length is 13 residues. Germline CDR1 is ENHRY and CDR2 is SYGVKD. The CDR3 region is CAISQGESEKLFF. The CDR3 DNA is TGTGCCATCAGCCAGGGGGAAAGTGAAAAACTGTTTTTT.

This CDR3 reads CASSVGGGGRGNTIYF. As DNA, the CDR3 is TGTGCCAGCAGCGTCGGAGGGGGGGGGAGAGGAAACACCATATATTTT. The V and J genes are TRBV5-4 and TRBJ1-3; perhaps TRBD1 as D (6 bases). CDR3 size: 16 residues. Germline CDR1 is SGHNT and CDR2 is YYREEE (reference sequence). V shed 4 bases and J shed 4 bases, with 18 bases lying between them.

The chain recombines TRBV29-1 with TRBJ1-1, with a weak D call TRBD1 (6 bases). CDR1 is SQVTM and CDR2 is ANQGSEA in the germline V gene. The CDR3 runs 15 residues. The V and J ends lost 5 bases and 0 bases respectively, with 16 bases between them. CDR3 loop: CSVSWGGTLNTEAFF. The CDR3 nucleotides are TGCAGCGTTTCCTGGGGGGGCACCTTGAACACTGAAGCTTTCTTT.

DNA for the CDR3: TGTACTAGCGGGGCCTCCCCGAAGGAGACCCAGTACTTC. This gives the protein CTSGASPKETQYF. The chain recombines TRBV6-5 with TRBJ2-5; 10 bases are a match to TRBD2. CDR3 length: 13 residues. Germline lookup yields CDR1 MNHEY and CDR2 SVGAGI.

The V call is TRBV7-9, the J call TRBJ1-2, with D perhaps TRBD1 (5 bases). V lost 6 bases to trimming and J lost 10 bases, with 18 bases between them. Germline CDR1 is SEHNR and CDR2 is FQNEAQ (reference sequence). The CDR3 consists of 13 residues. DNA for the CDR3: TGTGCCAGCAGTCTAGGGAGGGAGGGGCTCTACACCTTC. It codes for CASSLGREGLYTF. Supplemented by reference TRBV7-9 and TRBJ1-2, the full variable domain reads DTGVSQNPRHKITKRGQNVTFRCDPISEHNRLYWYRQTLGQGPEFLTYFQNEAQLEKSRLLSDRFSAERPKGSFSTLEIQRTEQGDSAMYLCASSLGREGLYTFGSGTRLTVV.